Presented here are 5 T cell receptor beta chains from one specimen sequenced in a study of tumor-infiltrating lymphocytes in primary liver carcinoma. Taking 20-30 mg of unsorted bulk tissue, the authors co-extracted RNA and DNA. With approximately 500 ng total RNA as template and a constant-region primer, TCR beta cDNA was made. Three nested multiplex PCR rounds, a slightly modified ARM-PCR, produced the libraries for TCR beta. A C-beta reverse primer was combined with TRBV1-TRBV30 forward primers in the first two PCR rounds, and each round had about 10 cycles. TCRdb passed the multiplex PCR reads through MiXCR, listing each CDR3 protein once. The sample holds under 150,000 distinct CDR3 sequences; less than 75% are singletons and the top ten take over 6.5%. The sample was tumor-adjacent normal liver tissue. Receptors were obtained from a woman aged 60-70 years with primary liver carcinoma and hepatitis B virus infection.

This rearrangement joins TRBV11-2 to TRBJ2-1, with D possibly TRBD2 on 5 matching bases. Germline-derived CDR1 and CDR2 are SGHAT and FQNNGV. The CDR3 contains 15 residues. The CDR3 reads CDSSRLVSGYNEQFF. The CDR3, as DNA: TGTGACAGTAGCCGATTAGTGTCGGGATACAATGAGCAGTTCTTC. Combining the CDR3 with reference TRBV11-2 and TRBJ2-1 gives the whole variable domain EAGVAQSPRYKIIEKRQSVAFWCNPISGHATLYWYQQILGQGPKLLIQFQNNGVVDDSQLPKDRFSAERLKGVDSTLKIQPAKLEDSAVYLCDSSRLVSGYNEQFFGPGTRLTVL.

This clonotype was detected only once. The chain links TRBV20-1 to TRBJ1-3; the match to TRBD1 covers 9 bases. CDR1 and CDR2 from the germline V gene are DFQATT and SNEGSKA (reference sequence). Losses at the gene ends were 4 bases for V and 5 bases for J; bases not matched to a gene: 6. The length of the CDR3 is 14 residues. The CDR3 region is CSATGTGLRNTIYF. In nucleotides, the CDR3 is TGCAGTGCTACTGGGACAGGGCTTAGAAACACCATATATTTT.

The rearrangement uses TRBV6-5 and TRBJ2-7; 8 nucleotides match TRBD2. The CDR3 is made up of 14 amino acids. From germline, CDR1 is MNHEY and CDR2 SVGAGI. The V and J ends lost 9 bases and 6 bases, in that order; junction bases with no gene match: 13. CDR3 protein: CASSLAGSSGEQYF. CDR3 nucleotide sequence: TGTGCCAGTAGTCTAGCGGGTTCGAGTGGCGAGCAGTACTTC.

This clonotype occurred once. This sequence may be a read error, since a much larger clone differs from it by one base. V gene TRBV7-9 combines with J gene TRBJ2-2; D is ambiguous. The CDR3 extends over 16 amino acids. Germline V CDR1 and CDR2: SEHNR, FQNEAQ (reference sequence). The CDR3 spells CANSRRVGANTGELFF. The CDR3 nucleotides are TGTGCCAACAGCCGCCGGGTTGGGGCGAACACCGGGGAGCTGTTTTTT.

This clonotype appeared once. Compared with germline, one end of the junction differs, possibly owing to a read error. The chain combines TRBV6-2 or TRBV6-3 with TRBJ2-2; 7 nucleotides agree with TRBD1. Germline V gene sequence: CDR1 MNHEY, CDR2 SVGEGT. The length of the CDR3 is 15 residues. CDR3 nucleotides: TGTGCCAGCATATATAGACAGGGTAACACCGGGGAGCTATTTTTT. Translated: CASIYRQGNTGELFF.